This T cell receptor beta chain is drawn from a study of control samples from healthy donors and cancer patients. The CDR3 is 13 residues long. The V gene lost 6 bases and the J gene lost 8 bases, with 14 bases spanning the gap. From germline, CDR1 is WSHSY and CDR2 SAAADI. Method: immunoSEQ multiplex PCR; TCRdb's copy keeps in-frame clones and lacks some. The sample holds about 160,000 clones, roughly 90% seen once. The chain is built from TRBV10-2 and TRBJ2-1; no clear D. The sequenced sample was blood. The clonotype originates from a man aged 25-40 years in good health. The CDR3 is CASSGPLPYEQFF. DNA of the CDR3: TGCGCCAGCAGCGGGCCCCTCCCATATGAGCAGTTCTTC.